This TCR beta chain emerged from a study of cytomegalovirus exposure and HLA in healthy donors. For this clone: Antigen unknown.

V was pared by 0 bases and J by 2 bases, with 3 bases of the junction left unmatched. This CDR3 is 15 amino acids long. Germline CDR1 and CDR2: LGHNA and YSLEER. Study-level points and caveats: Links to common viral pathogens appeared, in a later analysis, for several of the most significant clusters.

Researchers ran the PCR with 60 Vbeta and 13 Jbeta primers. In the original processing: A follow-up analysis tallied about 88 million unique TCR beta chains, 9 million to 11 million shared. Clones were read by immunoSEQ multiplex PCR, and TCRdb kept only the in-frame ones, dropping some. The DNA gave D and trimming, while V, J and clone size come from that table. The sample lists fewer than 90,000 clones; around 76% were seen once. The TCR was taken from a man aged 25 to 45 in good health and CMV-seropositive. The chain carries TRBV4-3 and TRBJ2-7, with 8 bases identical to TRBD2. Sequenced material: PBMCs. This chain's CDR3 is CASSQERAGAYEQYF. In DNA, the CDR3 is TGCGCCAGCAGCCAAGAAAGAGCGGGGGCCTACGAGCAGTACTTC.